This TCR beta chain is from a study of Graves' ophthalmopathy and Graves' hyperthyroidism. Trimming removed 6 bases at V and 5 bases at J, with 23 bases between. Germline CDR1 MDHEN, CDR2 SYDVKM. CDR3 size: 16 residues. This clonotype was seen at least ten times. RNA transcripts were the source from which TCR beta CDR3 regions were amplified. Scientists carried out first-round RT-PCR using HTBI primers and then a second-round multiplex PCR. From the multiplex PCR reads, TCRdb called clonotypes with MiXCR, one entry per CDR3 protein. The sample consists of hundreds of thousands of distinct CDR3 sequences, around 15% of them appearing once.

This TCR derives from a woman in her thirties with Graves' ophthalmopathy. Sequencing used blood. This sequence joins TRBV28 and TRBJ2-7; D gene unclear. The CDR3 bases are TGTGCCAGCAGCCCTCCGCCCGCCGGGTTTCTTAACGAGCAGTACTTC. This gives the protein CASSPPPAGFLNEQYF.